This T cell receptor beta chain stems from a study of T cell responses to AZD1222 COVID-19 vaccine. The method was immunoSEQ multiplex PCR; TCRdb's version includes in-frame clones alone and lacks a portion of them. The repertoire holds 72,000 or so clones, with roughly 87% as singletons. Concerning this clone: Its antigen is currently unknown.

Germline V CDR1 and CDR2: SGHRS, YFSETQ. V was clipped by 6 bases and J by 1 base, with 13 bases between them. The CDR3 runs to 14 residues. The study, taken as a whole, reports: In all cases, repertoires were sampled only after the peak T cell response. Spike-spanning, vaccine-associated CD4 TCRs were dominant at 160-218 and 743-854. At baseline, just 5 or 6 AZD1222 recipients tested seropositive.

The receptor was derived from an adult in good health. Sequencing used peripheral blood, obtained on day 0 of AZD1222 vaccination. This sequence joins TRBV5-1 and TRBJ2-5; no firm D call. The CDR3 spells CASTEAHSQETQYF. Written as DNA, the CDR3 is TGCGCCAGCACCGAAGCACACAGCCAAGAGACCCAGTACTTC.